The 19 T cell receptor beta chains reported below all come from one sample, sequenced in a study of tumor and adjacent non-tumor tissue in lung cancer. RNA was extracted from bulk tissue without any cell sorting. TCRbeta libraries were built with three rounds of nested PCR, modified from ARM-PCR. Each CDR3 protein is one row after TCRdb ran MiXCR on the multiplex PCR reads. The sample lists more than 85,000 distinct CDR3 sequences, roughly 73% seen once, with about 39% in the top ten. Sequencing was performed on lung tumor tissue. Receptors originate from a woman aged 55-70 years with non-small cell lung cancer.

About this clonotype itself: Because the CDR3 is missing its conserved closing phenylalanine or tryptophan, this is likely a read error. The rearrangement joins TRBV6-1 to TRBJ2-1; D remains unclear. This CDR3 is built from 10 residues. Germline V gene sequence: CDR1 MNHNS, CDR2 SASEGT. The V and J ends lost 7 bases and 7 bases respectively, with 5 bases between them. In nucleotides, the CDR3 is TGTGCCAGCATAAGAAATGAGCAGTTCCTC. This sequence encodes CASIRNEQFL.

This chain connects TRBV4-3 to TRBJ2-1, with D hard to call. The germline V gene encodes CDR1 LGHNA and CDR2 YSLEER. This CDR3 region has 16 residues. V was trimmed by 0 bases and J by 1 base, leaving 10 bases between them. This CDR3 reads CASSQDSLASYNEQFF. CDR3 sequence (DNA): TGCGCCAGCAGCCAAGATTCCCTGGCATCCTACAATGAGCAGTTCTTC.

The table lists this clonotype with a count of one. Germline is not matched at one junction end, which may reflect a read error. The rearrangement joins TRBV5-5 to TRBJ1-4; TRBD1 matches at 7 bases. Germline CDR1 and CDR2: SGHKS and YYEKEE (reference sequence). CDR3 length equals 15 residues. CDR3 DNA: TGTGCCAGCACCCCGAGACAGGGCGAGGGTGAAAAACTATTTTTT. Protein product: CASTPRQGEGEKLFF.

Comments on this clonotype: At one of its ends the junction is not consistent with the germline gene, which may arise from a read error. This sequence joins TRBV20-1 and TRBJ1-6, with no clear D. The CDR3 is 12 amino acids. The germline V gene has CDR1 DFQATT and CDR2 SNEGSKA (reference sequence). The CDR3 DNA is TGCAGTGCTTGGACCTTCAATTCACTCCTCCACTTT. It encodes CSAWTFNSLLHF.

The chain couples TRBV11-2 to TRBJ2-7, with D perhaps matching TRBD2 (5 bases). This CDR3 spans 14 amino acids. V was trimmed by 10 bases and J by 4 bases, leaving 20 bases between them. Germline V gives CDR1 SGHAT, CDR2 FQNNGV. The DNA of the CDR3 is TGTGCCAACAGTTGTGATCGCGGAGGATACGAGCAGTACTTC. Amino acid sequence: CANSCDRGGYEQYF. Filled out from reference TRBV11-2 and TRBJ2-7, the complete variable domain reads EAGVAQSPRYKIIEKRQSVAFWCNPISGHATLYWYQQILGQGPKLLIQFQNNGVVDDSQLPKDRFSAERLKGVDSTLKIQPAKLEDSAVYLCANSCDRGGYEQYFGPGTRLTVT.

This clonotype was counted ten times or more. V gene TRBV20-1 combines with J gene TRBJ2-4; a possible D gene is TRBD1 (5 bases). The CDR3 sequence is 15 residues long. Germline V lookup: CDR1 DFQATT, CDR2 SNEGSKA (reference sequence). V was trimmed by 5 bases and J by 0 bases, leaving 14 bases between them. In nucleotides, the CDR3 is TGCAGTGCTGCGACACGACAGCTAGCCAAAAACATTCAGTACTTC. This sequence encodes CSAATRQLAKNIQYF.

About this clonotype: A much larger clone is a single base away; this may be a read error. CDR3 bases: TGTGCCTCACAAGACAGGGGGGTTATTGCGGCCAACGTCCTGACTTTC. It codes for CASQDRGVIAANVLTF. The chain joins TRBV6-6 to TRBJ2-6, with TRBD1 matching 9 bases. CDR1 is MNHNY and CDR2 is SVGAGI in the germline V gene (reference sequence). This CDR3 contains 16 residues. V shed 11 bases and J 6 bases; nucleotides not matched to a gene: 14.

Notes on this clonotype: A much larger clone sits a single nucleotide away, making a read error possible. This chain links TRBV5-6 with TRBJ2-3; 10 nucleotides line up with TRBD2. This CDR3 is 18 amino acids long. Germline loops: CDR1 SGHDT, CDR2 YYEEEE. Written as DNA, the CDR3 is TGTGCCAGCAGCTTGCTAGCGGGGGTTCATTCTAGCACAGATACGCTGTATTTT. This translates into CASSLLAGVHSSTDTLYF.

V and J are TRBV6-2 or TRBV6-3 and TRBJ1-4; no definite D call. Germline V gene lookup returns CDR1 MNHEY and CDR2 SVGEGT. V gave up 5 bases and J gave up 11 bases, with 21 bases separating them. This CDR3 has 15 amino acids. The chain's CDR3 is CASSGTDATNEKLFF. CDR3 nucleotide sequence: TGTGCCAGCAGTGGAACAGACGCAACTAACGAGAAACTGTTTTTT.

This clonotype was counted once. The genes are TRBV7-9 and TRBJ1-1; D remains unclear. V was shortened by 6 bases and J by 0 bases, with 8 bases between the two germline ends. The CDR3 runs 13 residues. The germline gives CDR1 SEHNR, CDR2 FQNEAQ (reference sequence). The CDR3 bases are TGTGCCAGCAGTTATAACATGAACACTGAAGCTTTCTTT. Protein sequence: CASSYNMNTEAFF. Combining the CDR3 with reference TRBV7-9 and TRBJ1-1 gives the whole variable domain DTGVSQNPRHKITKRGQNVTFRCDPISEHNRLYWYRQTLGQGPEFLTYFQNEAQLEKSRLLSDRFSAERPKGSFSTLEIQRTEQGDSAMYLCASSYNMNTEAFFGQGTRLTVV.

CDR3 region: CAIQTDWGIEAFF. CDR3 nucleotides: TGTGCCATCCAAACCGACTGGGGAATTGAAGCTTTCTTT. This chain links TRBV6-1 with TRBJ1-1; no clear D. Deletions cut 10 bases from V and 7 bases from J, with 19 bases between. From germline, CDR1 is MNHNS and CDR2 SASEGT. The CDR3 runs 13 residues.

In the case of this clonotype: This CDR3 fails to terminate in the conserved phenylalanine or tryptophan, so it likely reflects a read error. This chain links TRBV7-8 with TRBJ2-1; tentative D call: TRBD1 (6 bases). This CDR3 contains 12 residues. Germline CDR1 is SGHVS and CDR2 is FQNEAQ. V shed 8 bases and J shed 6 bases, with 11 bases lying between them. The CDR3 reads CASSGASNEQFS. The CDR3 DNA follows: TGTGCCAGCTCAGGGGCCAGCAATGAGCAGTTCTCC.

The gene calls are TRBV20-1 and TRBJ1-5; D gene unclear. This CDR3 has 12 amino acids. V was cut by 5 bases and J by 8 bases, with 13 bases left in between. Germline lookup yields CDR1 DFQATT and CDR2 SNEGSKA (reference sequence). The CDR3 spells CSAGSVSEPQHF. In nucleotides, the CDR3 is TGCAGTGCTGGGTCAGTCAGTGAGCCCCAGCATTTT.

As concerns this clonotype: This may come from a read error, since a much larger clone is one base off. The chain has TRBV6-2 or TRBV6-3 and TRBJ2-4, with D unclear. This CDR3 spans 12 amino acids. Germline assignment: CDR1 MNHEY and CDR2 SVGEGT. The DNA of the CDR3 is TGTACCAGCAGTTTAACGGCGAACATTCAGTACTTC. As protein: CTSSLTANIQYF.

This clonotype was counted between two and nine times. The V call is TRBV7-8, the J call TRBJ2-3, with D possibly called TRBD1 or TRBD2 (5 bases each). CDR1 SGHVS and CDR2 FQNEAQ come from the germline V gene. The CDR3 sequence is 15 residues long. Trimming pared 5 bases from V and 2 bases from J, leaving 14 bases between. CDR3 residues: CASSAFGGDTDTQYF. As DNA, the CDR3 is TGTGCCAGCAGCGCCTTTGGGGGAGACACAGATACGCAGTATTTT.

The table lists this clonotype with a few counts. This may be a read error, as it is one base from a much larger clone. The genes are TRBV6-2 or TRBV6-3 and TRBJ2-4; D is ambiguous. CDR1 is MNHEY and CDR2 is SVGEGT in the germline V gene. The CDR3 extends over 14 amino acids. The V end lost 4 bases, the J end lost 5 bases, and 12 bases lay between the germline ends. This chain's CDR3 is CASSSPRMQNIQYF. CDR3 in DNA: TGTGCCAGCAGTTCCCCTCGGATGCAAAACATTCAGTACTTC.

On this clonotype: The junction and the germline gene differ at one end; a read error may be behind it. The chain employs TRBV6-2 or TRBV6-3 and TRBJ1-4; no reliable D call. This CDR3 spans 15 amino acids. The germline V gene has CDR1 MNHEY and CDR2 SVGEGT. The CDR3 spells CAGSGVDATNEKLFF. CDR3 in DNA: TGTGCCGGCAGTGGAGTAGACGCAACTAATGAAAAACTGTTCTTT.

There are many counts of this clonotype. The chain uses TRBV6-2 or TRBV6-3 and TRBJ2-2, with D uncertain. V lost 0 bases and J 3 bases, leaving 5 bases between the germline ends. Germline CDR1 is MNHEY and CDR2 is SVGEGT. CDR3 length equals 14 residues. DNA for the CDR3: TGTGCCAGCAGTTACTCGACATACACCGGGGAGCTGTTTTTT. This translates into CASSYSTYTGELFF.

Turning to this clonotype: Here the CDR3 omits its conserved ending phenylalanine or tryptophan, so a read error is the likely source. J is TRBJ1-5 and V is TRBV11-2; D is undetermined. CDR3 length equals 13 residues. Germline V gene data show CDR1 as SGHAT and CDR2 as FQNNGV. V was clipped by 4 bases and J by 4 bases, with 8 bases between them. The CDR3 DNA sequence: TGTGCCAGCAGCTATCATGGTAATCAGCCCCAGCATTCT. Amino acids: CASSYHGNQPQHS.